Listed here are 3 T cell receptor beta chains from one sample, sequenced in a study of blood T cell repertoires in COVID-19. The method was immunoSEQ multiplex PCR; TCRdb's version includes in-frame clones alone and lacks a portion of them. The sample has 25,000 to 30,000 clones, about 87% seen once. Source material: peripheral blood. These receptors were collected from a human donor in a cohort sampled during active COVID-19.

The chain recombines TRBV5-1 with TRBJ1-6; tentatively, D is TRBD1 (5 bases). Trimming cost V 8 bases and J 4 bases, with 10 bases left between them. The CDR3 sequence is 13 residues long. Germline-derived CDR1 and CDR2 are SGHRS and YFSETQ. The CDR3 DNA sequence: TGCGCCAGTAAGACAGATTATAATTCACCCCTCCACTTT. It encodes CASKTDYNSPLHF.

The V gene is TRBV5-8, the J gene TRBJ2-5; D not resolved. The CDR3 has 12 amino acids. Germline V lookup: CDR1 SGHTS, CDR2 YDEGEE. The V and J ends lost 6 bases and 0 bases respectively, with 6 bases between them. The CDR3 spells CASTLYQETQYF. As DNA, the CDR3 is TGTGCCAGCACCCTGTACCAAGAGACCCAGTACTTC.

V and J are TRBV9 and TRBJ1-3, with TRBD1 matching over 7 bases. This CDR3 contains 17 residues. V lost 4 bases to trimming and J lost 4 bases; unmatched junction nucleotides: 14. Germline V gene sequence: CDR1 SGDLS, CDR2 YYNGEE. This chain's CDR3 is CASSPPGGTLKGNTIYF. The CDR3 bases are TGTGCCAGCAGCCCCCCAGGGGGGACGTTGAAAGGAAACACCATATATTTT.